What follows are 22 T cell receptor beta chains derived from one specimen sequenced in a study of technical replicates of blood from a handful of donors. TCRdb's copy holds only in-frame clones and misses some; the assay was immunoSEQ multiplex PCR. The data contain 65,000 to 85,000 clones, around 94% of them singletons. Input material: T cells isolated from PBMCs. The receptors shown here come from a human donor in good health.

Notes on this clone: The junction shows a germline mismatch at one end, possibly a read error. The chain employs TRBV7-7 and TRBJ2-7; D perhaps matches TRBD1 (5 bases). The CDR3 totals 13 residues. CDR1 is SSHAT, CDR2 FNYEAQ, per germline (reference sequence). The CDR3, as DNA: TGTGCTAGCAGCTTGACAGCTTCCTACGAGCAGTACTTC. This sequence encodes CASSLTASYEQYF.

This chain connects TRBV2 to TRBJ2-5; 9 nucleotides match TRBD1. Germline-derived CDR1 and CDR2 are SNHLY and FYNNEI. The CDR3 is 16 residues long. With V trimmed by 0 bases and J by 1 base, 3 bases remained unmatched. This CDR3 is CASSEAMTGGQETQYF. Written as DNA, the CDR3 is TGTGCCAGCAGTGAAGCGATGACAGGGGGCCAAGAGACCCAGTACTTC.

This CDR3 is CASSIGGGKGQPQHF. CDR3 DNA sequence: TGTGCCAGTAGTATTGGAGGGGGCAAGGGTCAGCCCCAGCATTTT. The chain carries TRBV19 and TRBJ1-5, with 7 bases fitting TRBD1. V shed 3 bases, J shed 6 bases, and the junction held 8 bases outside the gene matches. The CDR3 is 15 amino acids. Germline lookup yields CDR1 LNHDA and CDR2 SQIVND (reference sequence).

This sequence joins TRBV30 and TRBJ1-2; the D is unclear. There are 14 residues in the CDR3. CDR1 is GTSNPN, CDR2 SVGIG, per germline (reference sequence). V dropped 0 bases and J dropped 4 bases, with 12 bases sitting between them. CDR3 loop: CAWSVQFDPYGYTF. The CDR3 coding sequence is TGTGCCTGGAGTGTACAGTTCGACCCCTATGGCTACACCTTC.

This clone was counted a single time. This chain connects TRBV4-3 to TRBJ2-3; D uncertain. In germline, CDR1 is LGHNA, CDR2 YSLEER. There are 13 residues in the CDR3. The V and J ends lost 1 base and 3 bases respectively, with 5 bases between them. CDR3 in amino acids: CASSQGVTDTQYF. The CDR3 DNA sequence: TGCGCCAGCAGCCAAGGCGTGACAGATACGCAGTATTTT.

The chain couples TRBV6-6 to TRBJ1-4; 9 positions agree with TRBD1. Per the germline V gene, CDR1 is MNHNY and CDR2 is SVGAGI (reference sequence). The CDR3 has 15 amino acids. V was pared by 3 bases and J by 8 bases, with 7 bases of the junction left unmatched. Here the CDR3 reads CASSYKGQGSEKLFF. CDR3 in DNA: TGTGCCAGCAGTTATAAAGGACAGGGGTCCGAAAAACTGTTTTTT.

The chain combines TRBV30 with TRBJ1-5; D unclear. Trimming removed 1 base from V and 5 bases from J, with 12 bases in between. Germline V gives CDR1 GTSNPN, CDR2 SVGIG (reference sequence). This CDR3 has 14 residues. The CDR3 here is CAWSGPAGDQPQHF. CDR3 DNA sequence: TGTGCCTGGAGTGGCCCCGCGGGAGATCAGCCCCAGCATTTT.

This clone came up once. The chain uses TRBV5-6 and TRBJ2-7; 8 bases are shared with TRBD1. The trim removed 4 bases at V and 3 bases at J, leaving 6 bases unmatched. The CDR3 is 14 residues long. Germline assignment: CDR1 SGHDT and CDR2 YYEEEE. The CDR3 region is CASSTWTGHYEQYF. For the CDR3, the DNA is TGTGCCAGCAGCACCTGGACAGGGCACTACGAGCAGTACTTC.

This clone appeared once. V is TRBV19 and J is TRBJ2-1; 8 nucleotides match TRBD2. CDR1 is LNHDA and CDR2 is SQIVND in the germline V gene (reference sequence). V gave up 2 bases and J gave up 0 bases; unmatched junction bases: 3. The CDR3 loop spans 16 amino acids. The CDR3 spells CASSIFSGTSYNEQFF. In DNA, the CDR3 is TGTGCCAGTAGTATATTTAGCGGGACCTCCTACAATGAGCAGTTCTTC.

The CDR3 sequence: CASSTLLAGAFYNEQFF. CDR3 nucleotide sequence: TGCGCCAGCAGCACCCTGCTAGCGGGAGCATTCTACAATGAGCAGTTCTTC. The gene calls are TRBV4-1 and TRBJ2-1; 10 bases align to TRBD2. Germline assignment: CDR1 MGHRA and CDR2 YSYEKL. J gave up 3 bases and V 5 bases, and 10 bases lay outside the gene matches. The CDR3 covers 17 residues.

CDR3 sequence: CAISEYQEAFF. The CDR3 DNA follows: TGTGCCATCAGTGAGTATCAAGAAGCTTTCTTT. The chain is built from TRBV10-3 and TRBJ1-1; D gene unclear. This CDR3 is built from 11 residues. Trimming shortened V by 1 base and J by 8 bases, and 5 bases separated the two germline ends. Germline CDR1 is ENHRY and CDR2 is SYGVKD.

This chain joins TRBV11-2 and TRBJ2-5; TRBD1 aligns across 7 bases. From germline, CDR1 is SGHAT and CDR2 FQNNGV. With V trimmed by 1 base and J by 4 bases, 6 bases remained unmatched. This CDR3 contains 15 residues. CDR3 DNA sequence: TGTGCCAGCAGCTTAGGACAGGGCTTAGGAGAGACCCAGTACTTC. As protein: CASSLGQGLGETQYF.

This clone occurred once. V and J are TRBV5-1 and TRBJ2-3, with D possibly TRBD2 on 5 matching bases. Germline lookup yields CDR1 SGHRS and CDR2 YFSETQ. Trimming removed 1 base from V and 2 bases from J, with 11 bases in between. This CDR3 spans 15 amino acids. This CDR3 reads CASSLRSGTTDTQYF. The CDR3 region has the DNA TGCGCCAGCAGCTTGAGAAGCGGAACCACAGATACGCAGTATTTT.

The chain carries TRBV4-1 and TRBJ2-1, with 8 bases lining up with TRBD1. With V trimmed by 4 bases and J by 4 bases, 12 bases remained unmatched. The CDR3 consists of 17 residues. Germline V gene lookup returns CDR1 MGHRA and CDR2 YSYEKL. DNA for the CDR3: TGCGCCAGCAGCCGAGAGGGGACAGGCTTCAATTACAATGAGCAGTTCTTC. Amino acid sequence: CASSREGTGFNYNEQFF.

The V and J genes are TRBV9 and TRBJ1-5; 7 bases agree with TRBD1. The germline CDR1 and CDR2 sequences are SGDLS and YYNGEE. Germline trimming cut 3 bases from V and 0 bases from J; bases unmatched to any gene: 3. The CDR3 runs to 15 residues. The CDR3 reads CASSGGQYSNQPQHF. CDR3 nucleotides: TGTGCCAGCAGCGGGGGACAGTATAGCAATCAGCCCCAGCATTTT.

The J gene is TRBJ1-1, the V gene TRBV28, with D perhaps matching TRBD1 (6 bases). The CDR3 has 16 residues. V lost 6 bases, J lost 5 bases, and 22 bases lay in between. Per germline, CDR1 MDHEN and CDR2 SYDVKM. The CDR3 nucleotides read TGTGCCAGCAGCCCCGGACAGTCCTTGAAGCGGACTGAAGCTTTCTTT. Translation: CASSPGQSLKRTEAFF. Together with reference TRBV28 and TRBJ1-1, the CDR3 gives the full variable domain: DVKVTQSSRYLVKRTGEKVFLECVQDMDHENMFWYRQDPGLGLRLIYFSYDVKMKEKGDIPEGYSVSREKKERFSLILESASTNQTSMYLCASSPGQSLKRTEAFFGQGTRLTVV.

This sequence joins TRBV9 and TRBJ2-5, with D perhaps matching TRBD2 (6 bases). Trimming stripped 3 bases from V and 7 bases from J, with 19 bases between. This CDR3 is built from 15 residues. Per germline, CDR1 SGDLS and CDR2 YYNGEE. CDR3 nucleotide sequence: TGTGCCAGCAGCGGCCAAAATTGGGGGGAGGCGACCCAGTACTTC. Its translation is CASSGQNWGEATQYF. Together with reference TRBV9 and TRBJ2-5, the CDR3 gives the full variable domain: DSGVTQTPKHLITATGQRVTLRCSPRSGDLSVYWYQQSLDQGLQFLIQYYNGEERAKGNILERFSAQQFPDLHSELNLSSLELGDSALYFCASSGQNWGEATQYFGPGTRLLVL.

This clone has a single count. This sequence joins TRBV10-3 and TRBJ2-7, with a tentative D call TRBD2 (6 bases). CDR3 length: 12 residues. Trimming pared 4 bases from V and 7 bases from J, leaving 11 bases between. The germline V gene encodes CDR1 ENHRY and CDR2 SYGVKD. CDR3 DNA: TGTGCCATCAGTGTAGGGGAGGTTGAGCAGTACTTC. Its protein product is CAISVGEVEQYF.

The V gene is TRBV28, the J gene TRBJ2-5, with a tentative D call TRBD2 (5 bases). Germline CDR1 MDHEN, CDR2 SYDVKM. Trimming shortened V by 8 bases and J by 5 bases, and 12 bases separated the two germline ends. The CDR3 has 12 residues. Here the CDR3 DNA reads TGTGCCAGCGGAGGCCAGGAGGAGACCCAGTACTTC. This sequence encodes CASGGQEETQYF.

The rearrangement uses TRBV10-3 and TRBJ2-5; D is perhaps TRBD2 (5 bases). Germline loops: CDR1 ENHRY, CDR2 SYGVKD. The CDR3 runs to 17 residues. The V end lost 4 bases, the J end lost 1 base, and 19 bases lay between the germline ends. This CDR3 reads CAISVAMLYRSQETQYF. DNA of the CDR3: TGTGCCATCAGTGTAGCGATGCTATATAGGAGCCAAGAGACCCAGTACTTC.

The chain carries TRBV5-5 and TRBJ1-2; tentatively, D is TRBD1 (6 bases). Germline CDR1 and CDR2: SGHKS and YYEKEE (reference sequence). This CDR3 comprises 11 residues. V lost 6 bases to trimming and J lost 8 bases, with 11 bases between them. In DNA, the CDR3 is TGTGCCAGCAATTACAGGGAAGGCTACACCTTC. The encoded protein is CASNYREGYTF.

The V gene is TRBV29-1, the J gene TRBJ2-5; 9 nucleotides align to TRBD1. The V segment lost 4 bases and the J segment 5 bases; nucleotides outside the gene matches: 14. CDR3 length equals 16 residues. In germline, CDR1 is SQVTM, CDR2 ANQGSEA. Written as DNA, the CDR3 is TGCAGCGTTGGACTTGGCAGGACAGGGGTCGGGGAGACCCAGTACTTC. It translates to CSVGLGRTGVGETQYF.